The 18 T cell receptor beta chains listed next were all sequenced from one sample in a study of blood T cell repertoires in COVID-19. The data were produced by immunoSEQ multiplex PCR, yet TCRdb's version contains in-frame clones alone and is incomplete. This sample yields more than 350,000 clones, of which around nine tenths are seen a single time; around 1.5% belongs to the top ten. What was sequenced was PBMCs or T cells enriched from blood (not recorded which). The receptors shown here come from a young woman who had been exposed to COVID-19.

The chain has TRBV19 and TRBJ2-5; TRBD1 agrees at 10 bases. The V gene end was trimmed by 3 bases and the J gene end by 3 bases; junction bases not matched to a gene: 1. The germline V gene has CDR1 LNHDA and CDR2 SQIVND (reference sequence). This CDR3 spans 14 amino acids. CDR3 DNA: TGTGCCAGTAGTATGGGACAGGGGAAAGAGACCCAGTACTTC. This gives the protein CASSMGQGKETQYF.

The chain uses TRBV27 and TRBJ2-3; D gene uncertain. The CDR3 is made up of 14 amino acids. Germline assignment: CDR1 MNHEY and CDR2 SMNVEV (reference sequence). Trimming shortened V by 5 bases and J by 0 bases, and 9 bases separated the two germline ends. CDR3 amino acids: CASSPQTSTDTQYF. The CDR3 DNA reads as TGTGCCAGCAGTCCCCAGACTAGCACAGATACGCAGTATTTT.

This clone was recorded a few times. V is TRBV28 and J is TRBJ2-2; D call uncertain. The CDR3 extends over 12 amino acids. The V end was cut by 3 bases, the J end by 7 bases, with 6 bases between. Germline V gene data show CDR1 as MDHEN and CDR2 as SYDVKM. For the CDR3, the DNA is TGTGCCAGCAGTTTCAGGATCGGGGAGCTGTTTTTT. Protein product: CASSFRIGELFF.

The V call is TRBV20-1, the J call TRBJ1-1; D remains unclear. Germline V lookup: CDR1 DFQATT, CDR2 SNEGSKA (reference sequence). The V and J ends lost 4 bases and 4 bases respectively, with 7 bases between them. The CDR3 is 11 amino acids. CDR3 in DNA: TGCAGTGCTATCGGGATCACTGAAGCTTTCTTT. Encoded protein: CSAIGITEAFF.

J is TRBJ1-2 and V is TRBV4-3; the D is unclear. Germline lookup yields CDR1 LGHNA and CDR2 YSLEER. Trimming shortened V by 1 base and J by 5 bases, and 11 bases separated the two germline ends. The CDR3 spans 14 residues. The CDR3, as DNA: TGCGCCAGCAGCCAAGGACTAGGAGGTTATGGCTACACCTTC. Its translation is CASSQGLGGYGYTF.

The rearrangement uses TRBV4-3 and TRBJ1-1, with a tentative D call TRBD1 (6 bases). This CDR3 has 15 residues. In germline, CDR1 is LGHNA, CDR2 YSLEER. Trimming pared 0 bases from V and 1 base from J, leaving 9 bases between. The CDR3 coding sequence is TGCGCCAGCAGCCAAGATTCGGGACAGAACACTGAAGCTTTCTTT. This translates into CASSQDSGQNTEAFF.

The chain recombines TRBV27 with TRBJ1-4; D is unclear. V lost 4 bases and J 6 bases, leaving 18 bases between the germline ends. This CDR3 is built from 16 residues. The germline gives CDR1 MNHEY, CDR2 SMNVEV (reference sequence). The CDR3 bases are TGTGCCAGCAGTTCCTTGGTGGGATTGAGGGATGAAAAACTGTTTTTT. Its protein product is CASSSLVGLRDEKLFF.

The chain uses TRBV6-2 or TRBV6-3 and TRBJ2-2; TRBD2 agrees at 8 bases. From germline, CDR1 is MNHEY and CDR2 SVGEGT. Trimming removed 3 bases from V and 3 bases from J; junction bases left unmatched: 9. The CDR3 runs to 17 residues. In nucleotides, the CDR3 is TGTGCCAGCAGTTATGGCATAAGGACTAGCTACACCGGGGAGCTGTTTTTT. Protein product: CASSYGIRTSYTGELFF.

This clone was counted a few times. V gene TRBV10-2 combines with J gene TRBJ1-1; no clear D gene. Germline values: CDR1 WSHSY, CDR2 SAAADI. The V and J ends lost 4 bases and 1 base respectively, with 4 bases between them. CDR3 length equals 12 residues. The DNA for the CDR3 is TGCGCCAGCAGTGTCAGGAACACTGAAGCTTTCTTT. The encoded protein is CASSVRNTEAFF.

The chain links TRBV28 to TRBJ1-2; 9 bases agree with TRBD1. J lost 8 bases, V lost 6 bases, and 10 bases had no gene match. This CDR3 contains 14 residues. Germline V gene data show CDR1 as MDHEN and CDR2 as SYDVKM. The CDR3 DNA reads TGTGCCAGCAGGGTACAGGGGGCGAATCTCGGCTACACCTTC. This translates into CASRVQGANLGYTF.

V and J are TRBV3-1 (or the pseudogene TRBV3-2) and TRBJ2-7, with TRBD2 as a possible D gene (7 bases). With 10 bases removed from V and 3 bases from J, the gap between germline ends came to 16 bases. The CDR3 is 13 amino acids. The germline V gene has CDR1 LGHDT and CDR2 YNNKEL (reference sequence). CDR3 sequence: CATEGGAGYEQYF. The CDR3 bases are TGTGCCACCGAGGGGGGGGCTGGCTACGAGCAGTACTTC.

V gene TRBV3-1 (or the pseudogene TRBV3-2) combines with J gene TRBJ2-7; TRBD1 aligns across 8 bases. The CDR3 totals 16 residues. The ends lost 0 bases at V and 2 bases at J; junction bases unmatched: 6. Germline V lookup: CDR1 LGHDT, CDR2 YNNKEL (reference sequence). This CDR3 is CASSQDGVRGPYEQYF. The CDR3 bases are TGTGCCAGCAGCCAAGATGGGGTCAGGGGGCCCTACGAGCAGTACTTC.

The rearrangement uses TRBV5-1 and TRBJ2-2; TRBD2 matches 14 bases. The germline V gene has CDR1 SGHRS and CDR2 YFSETQ. The CDR3 sequence is 16 residues long. Trimming cost V 3 bases and J 6 bases; bases outside gene matches: 4. CDR3 DNA: TGCGCCAGCAGCTCGGGGACTAGCGGGAGATCCGGGGAGCTGTTTTTT. Translating gives CASSSGTSGRSGELFF.

This chain uses TRBV20-1 with TRBJ2-5, with D possibly matching TRBD2 (5 bases). The germline CDR1 and CDR2 sequences are DFQATT and SNEGSKA (reference sequence). This CDR3 contains 11 residues. Trimming removed 4 bases at V and 9 bases at J, with 12 bases between. This CDR3 is CSAIGEGAQYF. CDR3 DNA: TGCAGTGCTATAGGAGAGGGCGCCCAGTACTTC.

The chain couples TRBV5-1 to TRBJ1-2; D ambiguous. The CDR3 spans 15 residues. Germline CDR1 SGHRS, CDR2 YFSETQ. V lost 4 bases and J 4 bases, leaving 17 bases between the germline ends. This CDR3 is CASSTYSQSSYGYTF. CDR3 DNA: TGCGCCAGCAGCACCTACAGTCAGTCGAGCTATGGCTACACCTTC.

The chain carries TRBV28 and TRBJ1-1, with TRBD1 as a possible D gene (6 bases). CDR3 length: 18 amino acids. The V end was cut by 2 bases, the J end by 0 bases, with 19 bases between. Germline assignment: CDR1 MDHEN and CDR2 SYDVKM. In DNA, the CDR3 is TGTGCCAGCAGTTTAATGTCTTTACAGGGAGCGATGAACACTGAAGCTTTCTTT. It codes for CASSLMSLQGAMNTEAFF.

With respect to this clone: The sample holds other DNA sequences that translate to the same CDR3. The rearrangement uses TRBV7-9 and TRBJ2-5; 7 positions match TRBD1. Germline trimming cut 6 bases from V and 4 bases from J; bases unmatched to any gene: 8. The CDR3 loop spans 14 amino acids. CDR1 is SEHNR, CDR2 FQNEAQ, per germline (reference sequence). The CDR3 coding sequence is TGTGCCAGCAGTTCTACAGGGGTTGGAGAGACCCAGTACTTC. Its protein product is CASSSTGVGETQYF.

In this sample, this clone turned up once. The rearrangement links TRBV5-1 to TRBJ2-7; 7 bases map to TRBD2. The CDR3 has 15 residues. Germline CDR1 SGHRS, CDR2 YFSETQ. The ends lost 5 bases at V and 6 bases at J; junction bases unmatched: 14. The CDR3 sequence: CASSRLTGGLGEQYF. The CDR3 DNA sequence: TGCGCCAGCAGTCGGCTAACGGGAGGATTGGGCGAGCAGTACTTC.